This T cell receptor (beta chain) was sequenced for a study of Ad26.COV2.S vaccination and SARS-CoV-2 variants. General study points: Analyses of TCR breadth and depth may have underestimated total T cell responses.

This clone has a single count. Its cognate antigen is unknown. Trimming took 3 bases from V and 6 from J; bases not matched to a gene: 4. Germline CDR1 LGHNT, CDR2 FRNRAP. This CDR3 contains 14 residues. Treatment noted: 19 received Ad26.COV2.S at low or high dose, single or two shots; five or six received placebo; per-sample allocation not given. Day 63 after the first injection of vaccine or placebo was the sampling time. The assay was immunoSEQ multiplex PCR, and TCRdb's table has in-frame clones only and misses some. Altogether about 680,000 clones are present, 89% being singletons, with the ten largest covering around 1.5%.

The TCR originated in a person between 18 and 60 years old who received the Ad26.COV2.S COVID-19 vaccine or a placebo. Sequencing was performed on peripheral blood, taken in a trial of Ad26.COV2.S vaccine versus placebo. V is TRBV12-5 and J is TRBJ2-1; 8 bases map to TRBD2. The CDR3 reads CASGLAGRANEQFF. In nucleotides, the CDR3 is TGTGCTAGTGGTTTAGCCGGGAGGGCCAATGAGCAGTTCTTC.